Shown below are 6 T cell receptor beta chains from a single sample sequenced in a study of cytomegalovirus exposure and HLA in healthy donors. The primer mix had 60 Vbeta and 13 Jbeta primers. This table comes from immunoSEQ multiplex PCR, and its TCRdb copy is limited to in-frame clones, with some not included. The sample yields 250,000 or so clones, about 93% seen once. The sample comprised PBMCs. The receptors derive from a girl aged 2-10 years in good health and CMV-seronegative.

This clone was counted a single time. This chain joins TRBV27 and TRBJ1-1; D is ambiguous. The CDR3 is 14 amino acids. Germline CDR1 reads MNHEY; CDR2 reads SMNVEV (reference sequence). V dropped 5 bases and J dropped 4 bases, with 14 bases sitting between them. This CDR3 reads CASSEGRRSTEAFF. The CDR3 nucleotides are TGTGCCAGCAGTGAGGGCCGGAGGAGCACTGAAGCTTTCTTT.

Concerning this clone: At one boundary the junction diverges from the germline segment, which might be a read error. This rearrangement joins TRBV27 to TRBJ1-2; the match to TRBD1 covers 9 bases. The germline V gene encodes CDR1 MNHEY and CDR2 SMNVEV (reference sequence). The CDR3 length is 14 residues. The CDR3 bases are TGTGCCAGCGGTTTACAGGGGGCAAACTATGGCTACACCTTC. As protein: CASGLQGANYGYTF.

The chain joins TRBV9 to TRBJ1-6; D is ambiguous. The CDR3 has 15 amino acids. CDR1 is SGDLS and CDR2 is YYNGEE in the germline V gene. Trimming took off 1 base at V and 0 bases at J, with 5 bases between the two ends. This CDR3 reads CASSVRSSYNSPLHF. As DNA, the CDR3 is TGTGCCAGCAGCGTAAGGAGCTCCTATAATTCACCCCTCCACTTT.

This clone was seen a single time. CDR3 sequence: CASSFASGSEQYF. The CDR3 DNA sequence: TGTGCCAGCAGCTTTGCTAGCGGTTCCGAGCAGTACTTC. This chain uses TRBV5-6 with TRBJ2-5; 7 bases fit TRBD2. Near its end, the DNA agrees better with TRBJ2-7, so the J call may be wrong. In germline, CDR1 is SGHDT, CDR2 YYEEEE. CDR3 length equals 13 residues.

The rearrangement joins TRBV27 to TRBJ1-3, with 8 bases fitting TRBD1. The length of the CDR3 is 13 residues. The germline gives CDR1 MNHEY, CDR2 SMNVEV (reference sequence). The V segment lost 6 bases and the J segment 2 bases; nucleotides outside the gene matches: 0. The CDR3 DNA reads TGTGCCAGCAGGGGACAGGCTGGAAACACCATATATTTT. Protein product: CASRGQAGNTIYF.

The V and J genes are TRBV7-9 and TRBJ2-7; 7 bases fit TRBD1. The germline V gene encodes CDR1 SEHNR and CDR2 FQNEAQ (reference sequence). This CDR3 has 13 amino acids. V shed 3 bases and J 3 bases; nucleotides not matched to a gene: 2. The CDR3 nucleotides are TGTGCCAGCAGCTTTGGGGACAGCTACGAGCAGTACTTC. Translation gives CASSFGDSYEQYF. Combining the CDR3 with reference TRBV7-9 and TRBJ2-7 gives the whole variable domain DTGVSQNPRHKITKRGQNVTFRCDPISEHNRLYWYRQTLGQGPEFLTYFQNEAQLEKSRLLSDRFSAERPKGSFSTLEIQRTEQGDSAMYLCASSFGDSYEQYFGPGTRLTVT.